The 5 T cell receptor beta chains below all came from one sample that was sequenced in a study of breast tumors, draining lymph nodes, adjacent tissues. Breast cancer patients provided tissue from their axillary draining lymph nodes. One entry per CDR3 protein, called by TCRdb with MiXCR from the multiplex PCR reads. The sample shows about 230,000 distinct CDR3 sequences, approximately 31% of them seen only once. Source material: axillary lymph node tissue. Source of these receptors: a female donor with breast cancer. Some clones in this sample may be carry-over from other donors' samples.

V is TRBV12-3 or TRBV12-4 and J is TRBJ2-3, with TRBD2 matching 15 bases. The CDR3 is made up of 17 amino acids. J was trimmed by 8 bases and V by 5 bases; bases with no gene match: 11. Written as DNA, the CDR3 is TGTGCCAGCAGTAGGGGACTAGCGGGGGGCCCGGTGGGTACGCAGTATTTT. Amino acids: CASSRGLAGGPVGTQYF.

CDR3 sequence reads: CASSLEGTGDLFF. DNA for the CDR3: TGCGCCAGCAGCCTAGAGGGGACCGGGGACCTGTTTTTT. The gene calls are TRBV5-1 and TRBJ1-4; tentatively, D is TRBD1 (5 bases). Trimming removed 4 bases at V and 14 bases at J, with 18 bases between. Germline lookup yields CDR1 SGHRS and CDR2 YFSETQ. CDR3 length: 13 amino acids. Complete variable domain (other parts from reference TRBV5-1 and TRBJ1-4): KAGVTQTPRYLIKTRGQQVTLSCSPISGHRSVSWYQQTPGQGLQFLFEYFSETQRNKGNFPGRFSGRQFSNSRSEMNVSTLELGDSALYLCASSLEGTGDLFFGSGTQLSVL.

This clonotype was observed many times. The chain recombines TRBV6-5 with TRBJ2-1; 14 positions match TRBD2. The germline CDR1 and CDR2 sequences are MNHEY and SVGAGI. The V gene end was trimmed by 5 bases and the J gene end by 2 bases; junction bases not matched to a gene: 11. The CDR3 sequence is 19 residues long. The chain's CDR3 is CASSHLGTSGRSAYNEQFF. CDR3 in DNA: TGTGCCAGCAGTCATCTAGGGACTAGCGGGAGATCGGCCTACAATGAGCAGTTCTTC.

V usage is TRBV29-1 and J usage is TRBJ2-1; 8 bases align to TRBD2. With 4 bases clipped from V and 8 bases from J, the junction kept 13 bases outside the gene matches. The germline gives CDR1 SQVTM, CDR2 ANQGSEA. CDR3 length: 15 amino acids. CDR3 in DNA: TGCAGCGTTGTATCCGCGGGACTAGATCGCGATGAGCAGTTCTTC. This sequence encodes CSVVSAGLDRDEQFF.

This clonotype was recorded many times. The V gene is TRBV5-1, the J gene TRBJ2-7, with D unresolved. The germline CDR1 and CDR2 sequences are SGHRS and YFSETQ. The CDR3 is 16 amino acids. V was pared by 0 bases and J by 0 bases, with 13 bases between. The CDR3 spells CASSLAESSSSYEQYF. The CDR3, as DNA: TGCGCCAGCAGCTTGGCGGAGTCGTCGAGCTCCTACGAGCAGTACTTC.